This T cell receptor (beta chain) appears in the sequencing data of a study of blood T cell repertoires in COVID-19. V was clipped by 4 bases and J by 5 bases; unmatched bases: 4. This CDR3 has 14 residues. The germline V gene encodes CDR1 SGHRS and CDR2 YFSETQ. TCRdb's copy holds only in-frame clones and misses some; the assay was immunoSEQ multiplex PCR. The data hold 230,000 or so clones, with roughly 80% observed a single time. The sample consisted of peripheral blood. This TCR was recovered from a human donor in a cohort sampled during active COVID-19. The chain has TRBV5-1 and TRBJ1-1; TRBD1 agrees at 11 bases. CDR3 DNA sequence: TGCGCCAGCAGCGTACGGGACAGGGGGACTGAAGCTTTCTTT. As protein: CASSVRDRGTEAFF.